These 9 T cell receptor beta chains were all obtained from the same sample, sequenced in a study of T cell responses to AZD1222 COVID-19 vaccine. Using immunoSEQ multiplex PCR, the repertoire was profiled, and TCRdb retains in-frame clones only, with some absent. Here the sample spans 110,000 or so clones, about nine tenths being singletons. Sequences were derived from peripheral blood, sampled 28 days after the second AZD1222 dose. The source is an adult who received the AZD1222 COVID-19 vaccine.

The DNA for the CDR3 is TGTGCCAGCAGGGGGACAGGGGGGCCCCAGCATTTT. This sequence encodes CASRGTGGPQHF. The V gene is TRBV6-5, the J gene TRBJ1-5, with 11 bases matching TRBD1. V was pared by 6 bases and J by 9 bases, with 1 base of the junction left unmatched. The CDR3 has 12 residues. Germline V gene sequence: CDR1 MNHEY, CDR2 SVGAGI.

The chain joins TRBV11-2 to TRBJ1-1; tentatively, D is TRBD1 (6 bases). Germline V gives CDR1 SGHAT, CDR2 FQNNGV. This CDR3 contains 15 residues. Trimming shortened V by 3 bases and J by 1 base, and 12 bases separated the two germline ends. As DNA, the CDR3 is TGTGCCAGCAGCTTTACGGACAGCCAGAACACTGAAGCTTTCTTT. Its protein product is CASSFTDSQNTEAFF.

This sequence joins TRBV18 and TRBJ1-4, with 10 nucleotides matching TRBD1. Germline CDR1 reads KGHSH; CDR2 reads LQKENI. The V and J ends lost 6 bases and 6 bases, in that order; junction bases with no gene match: 1. This CDR3 contains 13 residues. The CDR3: CASSGTGDEKLFF. The DNA for the CDR3 is TGTGCCAGCTCCGGGACAGGGGATGAAAAACTGTTTTTT.

The gene calls are TRBV24-1 and TRBJ2-5; D remains ambiguous. The germline CDR1 and CDR2 sequences are KGHDR and SFDVKD. CDR3 length: 13 amino acids. With 3 bases removed from V and 0 bases from J, the gap between germline ends came to 4 bases. CDR3 sequence: CATSDSYQETQYF. The CDR3 coding sequence is TGTGCCACCAGTGATAGTTACCAAGAGACCCAGTACTTC.

J is TRBJ1-3 and V is TRBV29-1; unclear D gene. Germline V CDR1 and CDR2: SQVTM, ANQGSEA. The CDR3 covers 15 residues. Trimming left V 5 bases short and J 2 bases short, with 16 bases between. CDR3 residues: CSVSFGLGTGNTIYF. The CDR3 region has the DNA TGCAGCGTTTCTTTTGGATTGGGGACTGGAAACACCATATATTTT.

CDR3 sequence (DNA): TGTGCCAGCAGCTACGGAGGAACTGAAGCTTTCTTT. Amino acid sequence: CASSYGGTEAFF. This chain connects TRBV3-1 (or the pseudogene TRBV3-2) to TRBJ1-1, with D unresolved. Deletions cut 5 bases from V and 5 bases from J, with 9 bases between. Germline CDR1 and CDR2: LGHDT and YNNKEL (reference sequence). This CDR3 comprises 12 residues.

The rearrangement uses TRBV4-3 and TRBJ2-3; TRBD2 matches at 8 bases. Losses at the gene ends were 1 base for V and 5 bases for J; bases not matched to a gene: 14. The CDR3 is 18 amino acids. Germline-derived CDR1 and CDR2 are LGHNA and YSLEER. This CDR3 is CASSQVQPAGGFVDTQYF. CDR3 nucleotides: TGCGCCAGCAGCCAAGTTCAACCTGCGGGGGGATTTGTAGATACGCAGTATTTT.

This chain uses TRBV4-1 with TRBJ1-1; TRBD1 agrees at 9 bases. This CDR3 is 16 amino acids long. Germline assignment: CDR1 MGHRA and CDR2 YSYEKL. The V gene end was trimmed by 4 bases and the J gene end by 4 bases; junction bases not matched to a gene: 10. CDR3 nucleotides: TGCGCCAGCAGCCGCCGGGACAGGGAGGGAACCACTGAAGCTTTCTTT. Translated: CASSRRDREGTTEAFF.

The CDR3 sequence: CASSLAASADGGYTF. Here the CDR3 DNA reads TGCGCCAGCAGCTTGGCCGCAAGCGCGGACGGGGGCTACACCTTC. V and J are TRBV5-1 and TRBJ1-2; D not resolved. Trimming cost V 0 bases and J 8 bases, with 17 bases left between them. Germline loops: CDR1 SGHRS, CDR2 YFSETQ. This CDR3 is built from 15 residues.